Below, 4 T cell receptor beta chains from the same sample are listed, as sequenced in a study of shared T cell receptors in the human thymus. The protocol was immunoSEQ multiplex PCR, while the TCRdb copy is restricted to in-frame clones and leaves out a portion. The repertoire holds roughly 410,000 clones, with around 93% as singletons. Sequenced: thymocytes. The source is a human donor.

The chain employs TRBV5-4 and TRBJ2-1; weak D call: TRBD2 (6 bases). CDR1 SGHNT and CDR2 YYREEE come from the germline V gene (reference sequence). The ends were cut back, 5 bases at V and 3 bases at J, with 15 bases in the middle. The length of the CDR3 is 15 residues. The CDR3: CASRRRDSSYNEQFF. In DNA, the CDR3 is TGTGCCAGCAGACGCCGGGACTCCAGCTACAATGAGCAGTTCTTC.

CDR3 nucleotide sequence: TGTGCCTGGAGTGGTGGGGCCGAAAGCTCCTACAATGAGCAGTTCTTC. This encodes CAWSGGAESSYNEQFF. This chain connects TRBV30 to TRBJ2-1; TRBD1 might be the D (5 bases). CDR1 is GTSNPN and CDR2 is SVGIG in the germline V gene (reference sequence). This CDR3 contains 16 residues. Trimming removed 1 base from V and 0 bases from J, with 13 bases in between.

The gene calls are TRBV5-5 and TRBJ2-1, with 7 bases fitting TRBD2. The J segment lost 8 bases and the V segment lost 3 bases, leaving 8 bases of the junction unmatched. The CDR3 has 14 residues. CDR1 is SGHKS, CDR2 YYEKEE, per germline (reference sequence). CDR3 sequence reads: CASSSAGDCHEQFF. For the CDR3, the DNA is TGTGCCAGCAGCTCGGCGGGAGACTGCCATGAGCAGTTCTTC.

The chain joins TRBV6-5 to TRBJ1-2; perhaps TRBD1 as D (5 bases). The V gene lost 5 bases and the J gene lost 4 bases, with 11 bases spanning the gap. CDR1 is MNHEY and CDR2 is SVGAGI in the germline V gene. There are 13 residues in the CDR3. Here the CDR3 reads CASSPQGTYGYTF. The CDR3 coding sequence is TGTGCCAGCAGTCCCCAGGGAACCTATGGCTACACCTTC.